Sequencing of this T cell receptor beta chain was carried out in a study of T cell responses to AZD1222 COVID-19 vaccine. The protocol was immunoSEQ multiplex PCR, while the TCRdb copy is restricted to in-frame clones and leaves out a portion. The repertoire holds approximately 160,000 clones, with roughly 93% as singletons. Sequenced material: peripheral blood, taken on day 0 of AZD1222 vaccination. The clonotype originates from an adult in good health.

DNA for the CDR3: TGCAGTGCCACTCCTGGAAACACCATATATTTT. Protein: CSATPGNTIYF. V usage is TRBV20-1 and J usage is TRBJ1-3; D gene unclear. Germline V gives CDR1 DFQATT, CDR2 SNEGSKA (reference sequence). The CDR3 loop spans 11 amino acids. Trimming cost V 6 bases and J 2 bases, with 5 bases left between them.